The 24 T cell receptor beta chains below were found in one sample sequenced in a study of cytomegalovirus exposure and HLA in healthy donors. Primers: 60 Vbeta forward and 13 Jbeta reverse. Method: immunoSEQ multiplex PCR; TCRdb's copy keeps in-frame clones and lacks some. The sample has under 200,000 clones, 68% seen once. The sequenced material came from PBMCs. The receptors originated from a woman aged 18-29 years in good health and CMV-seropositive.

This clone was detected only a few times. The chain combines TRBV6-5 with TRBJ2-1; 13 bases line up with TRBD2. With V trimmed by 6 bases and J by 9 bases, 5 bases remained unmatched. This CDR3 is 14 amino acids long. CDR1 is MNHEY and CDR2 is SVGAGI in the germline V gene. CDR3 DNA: TGTGCCAGCAGGACTAGCGGGAGGATGGTTGAGCAGTTCTTC. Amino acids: CASRTSGRMVEQFF.

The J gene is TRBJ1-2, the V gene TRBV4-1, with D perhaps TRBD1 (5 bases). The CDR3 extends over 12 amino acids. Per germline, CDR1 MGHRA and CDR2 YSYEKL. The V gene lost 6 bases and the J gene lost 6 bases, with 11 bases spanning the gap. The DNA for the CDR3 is TGCGCCAGCAGGGGGGGTGTGGATGGCTACACCTTC. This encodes CASRGGVDGYTF.

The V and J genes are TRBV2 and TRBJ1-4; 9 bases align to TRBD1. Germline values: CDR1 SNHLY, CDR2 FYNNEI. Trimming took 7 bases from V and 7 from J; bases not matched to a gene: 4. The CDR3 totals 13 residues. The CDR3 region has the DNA TGTGCCAGCAAAGGGGACAGGGTTGAAAAACTGTTTTTT. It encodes CASKGDRVEKLFF.

For the CDR3, the DNA is TGCGCCAGCAGCCGGGAGTTTAATCAGCCCCAGCATTTT. Protein sequence: CASSREFNQPQHF. V and J are TRBV4-1 and TRBJ1-5; the D is unclear. The germline V gene has CDR1 MGHRA and CDR2 YSYEKL. The CDR3 contains 13 residues. Between the trimmed V and J ends, which lost 4 bases and 4 bases, there was a span of 8 bases.

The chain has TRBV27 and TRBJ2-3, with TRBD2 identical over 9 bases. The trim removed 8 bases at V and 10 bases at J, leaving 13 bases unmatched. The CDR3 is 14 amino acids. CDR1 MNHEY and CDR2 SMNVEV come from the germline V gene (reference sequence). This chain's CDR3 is CASGTSLQTRAQYF. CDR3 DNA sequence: TGTGCCAGCGGGACTAGCCTACAGACCAGGGCGCAGTATTTT.

The chain's CDR3 is CASSVDLGFYGYTF. For the CDR3, the DNA is TGTGCCAGCAGCGTAGACCTTGGCTTCTATGGCTACACCTTC. The J gene is TRBJ1-2, the V gene TRBV9; no clear D gene. This CDR3 is built from 14 residues. The germline CDR1 and CDR2 sequences are SGDLS and YYNGEE. The V and J ends lost 0 bases and 4 bases respectively, with 10 bases between them.

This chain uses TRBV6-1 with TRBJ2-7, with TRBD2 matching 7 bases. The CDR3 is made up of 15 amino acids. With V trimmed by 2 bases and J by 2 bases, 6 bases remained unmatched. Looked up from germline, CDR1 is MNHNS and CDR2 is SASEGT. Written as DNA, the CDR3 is TGTGCCAGCAGTGAACCGATAGCGGGCCCCTACGAGCAGTACTTC. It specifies CASSEPIAGPYEQYF.

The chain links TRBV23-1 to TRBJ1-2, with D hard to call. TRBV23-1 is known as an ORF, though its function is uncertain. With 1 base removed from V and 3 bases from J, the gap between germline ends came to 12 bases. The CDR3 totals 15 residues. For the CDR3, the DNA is TGCGCCAGCAGTCAATTAAGTCCAGATTACTATGGCTACACCTTC. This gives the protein CASSQLSPDYYGYTF.

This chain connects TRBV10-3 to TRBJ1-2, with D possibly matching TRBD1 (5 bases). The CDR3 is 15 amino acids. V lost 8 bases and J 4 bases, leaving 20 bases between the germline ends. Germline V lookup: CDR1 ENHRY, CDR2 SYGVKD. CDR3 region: CAIWGGAYVAYGYTF. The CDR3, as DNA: TGTGCCATCTGGGGCGGGGCCTACGTGGCCTATGGCTACACCTTC.

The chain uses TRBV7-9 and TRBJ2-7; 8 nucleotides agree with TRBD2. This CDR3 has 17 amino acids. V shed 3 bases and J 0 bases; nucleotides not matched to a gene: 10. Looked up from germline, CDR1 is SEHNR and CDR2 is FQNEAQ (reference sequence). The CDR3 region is CASSFPGQREISYEQYF. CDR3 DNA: TGTGCCAGCAGCTTCCCAGGTCAGCGGGAGATCTCCTACGAGCAGTACTTC.

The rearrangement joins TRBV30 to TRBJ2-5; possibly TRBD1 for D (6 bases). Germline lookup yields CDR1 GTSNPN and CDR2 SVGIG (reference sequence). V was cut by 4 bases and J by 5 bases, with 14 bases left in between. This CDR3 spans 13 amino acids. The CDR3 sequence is CAWTGEGRETQYF. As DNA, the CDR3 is TGTGCCTGGACAGGGGAAGGTAGGGAGACCCAGTACTTC.

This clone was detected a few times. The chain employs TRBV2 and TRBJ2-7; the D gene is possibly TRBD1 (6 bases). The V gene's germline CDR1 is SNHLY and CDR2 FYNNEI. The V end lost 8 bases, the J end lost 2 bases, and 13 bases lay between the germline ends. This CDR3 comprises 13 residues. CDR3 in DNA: TGTGCCAGCGGACAACAGGGTACCTACGAGCAGTACTTC. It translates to CASGQQGTYEQYF.

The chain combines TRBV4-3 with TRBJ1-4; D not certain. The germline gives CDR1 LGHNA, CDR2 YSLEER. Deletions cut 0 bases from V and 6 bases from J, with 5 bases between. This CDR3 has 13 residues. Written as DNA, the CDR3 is TGCGCCAGCAGCCAAGATAGCGATGAAAAACTGTTTTTT. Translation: CASSQDSDEKLFF.

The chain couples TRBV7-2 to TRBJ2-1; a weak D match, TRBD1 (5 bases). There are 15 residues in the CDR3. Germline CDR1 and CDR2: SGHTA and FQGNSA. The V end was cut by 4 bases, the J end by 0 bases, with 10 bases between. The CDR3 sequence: CASSSRGSSYNEQFF. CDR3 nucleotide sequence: TGTGCCAGCAGCTCAAGGGGTTCCTCCTACAATGAGCAGTTCTTC.

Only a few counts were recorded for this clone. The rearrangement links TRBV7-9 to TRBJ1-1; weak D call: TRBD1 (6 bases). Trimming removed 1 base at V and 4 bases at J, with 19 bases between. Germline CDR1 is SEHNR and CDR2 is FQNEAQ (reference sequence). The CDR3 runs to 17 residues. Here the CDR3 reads CASSLVQGGGGITEAFF. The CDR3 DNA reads TGTGCCAGCAGCTTAGTTCAAGGTGGGGGCGGCATCACTGAAGCTTTCTTT.

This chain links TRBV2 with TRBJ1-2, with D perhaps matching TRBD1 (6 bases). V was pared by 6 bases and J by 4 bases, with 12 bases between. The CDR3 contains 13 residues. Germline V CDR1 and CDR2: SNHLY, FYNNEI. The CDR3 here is CASSQTGPYGYTF. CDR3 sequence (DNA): TGTGCCAGCAGCCAAACAGGGCCCTATGGCTACACCTTC.

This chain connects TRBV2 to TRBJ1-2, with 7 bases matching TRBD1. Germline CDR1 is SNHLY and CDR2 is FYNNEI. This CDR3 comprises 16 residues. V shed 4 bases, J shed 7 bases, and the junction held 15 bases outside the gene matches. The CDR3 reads CASSGGGGKDWGGYTF. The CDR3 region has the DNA TGTGCCAGCAGTGGCGGAGGGGGCAAGGATTGGGGTGGCTACACCTTC.

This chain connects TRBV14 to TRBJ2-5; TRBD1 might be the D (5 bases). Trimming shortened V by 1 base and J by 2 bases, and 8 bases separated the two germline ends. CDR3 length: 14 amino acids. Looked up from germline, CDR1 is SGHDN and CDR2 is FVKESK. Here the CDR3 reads CASSQVAGQETQYF. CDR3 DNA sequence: TGTGCCAGCAGCCAAGTGGCAGGGCAAGAGACCCAGTACTTC.

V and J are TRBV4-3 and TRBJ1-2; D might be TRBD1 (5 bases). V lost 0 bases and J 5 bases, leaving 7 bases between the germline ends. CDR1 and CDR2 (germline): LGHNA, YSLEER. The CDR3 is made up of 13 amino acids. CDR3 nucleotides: TGCGCCAGCAGCCAAGATACAGGATATGGCTACACCTTC. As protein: CASSQDTGYGYTF.

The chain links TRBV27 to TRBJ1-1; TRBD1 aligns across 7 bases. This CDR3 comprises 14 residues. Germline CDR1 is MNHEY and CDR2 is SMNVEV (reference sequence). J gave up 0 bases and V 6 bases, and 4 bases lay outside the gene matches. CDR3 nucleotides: TGTGCCAGCAGGGGGGACAGTCTGAACACTGAAGCTTTCTTT. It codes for CASRGDSLNTEAFF.

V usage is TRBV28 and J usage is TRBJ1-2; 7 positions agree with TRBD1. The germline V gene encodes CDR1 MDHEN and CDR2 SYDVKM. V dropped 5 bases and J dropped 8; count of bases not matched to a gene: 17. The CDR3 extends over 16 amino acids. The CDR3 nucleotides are TGTGCCAGCAGTCCTGGGGTGGACAGGTTGAGATACGGCTACACCTTC. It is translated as CASSPGVDRLRYGYTF.

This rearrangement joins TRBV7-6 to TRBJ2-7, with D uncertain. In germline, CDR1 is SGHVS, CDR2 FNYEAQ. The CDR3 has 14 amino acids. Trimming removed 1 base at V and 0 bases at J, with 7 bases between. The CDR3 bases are TGTGCCAGCAGCTTAGGGGCTGGCTCCTACGAGCAGTACTTC. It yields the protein CASSLGAGSYEQYF.

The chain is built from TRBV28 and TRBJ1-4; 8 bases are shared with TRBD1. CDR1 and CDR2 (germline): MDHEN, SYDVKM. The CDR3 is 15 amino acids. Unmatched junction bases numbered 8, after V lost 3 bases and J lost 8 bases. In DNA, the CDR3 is TGTGCCAGCAGTTTGGCAGACAGGGGAGGGGAAAAACTGTTTTTT. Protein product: CASSLADRGGEKLFF.

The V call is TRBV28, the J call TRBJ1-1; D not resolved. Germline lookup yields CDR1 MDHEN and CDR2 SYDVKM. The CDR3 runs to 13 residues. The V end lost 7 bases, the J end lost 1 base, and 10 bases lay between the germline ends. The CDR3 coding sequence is TGTGCCAGCATCAAAACAGCGAACACTGAAGCTTTCTTT. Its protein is CASIKTANTEAFF.